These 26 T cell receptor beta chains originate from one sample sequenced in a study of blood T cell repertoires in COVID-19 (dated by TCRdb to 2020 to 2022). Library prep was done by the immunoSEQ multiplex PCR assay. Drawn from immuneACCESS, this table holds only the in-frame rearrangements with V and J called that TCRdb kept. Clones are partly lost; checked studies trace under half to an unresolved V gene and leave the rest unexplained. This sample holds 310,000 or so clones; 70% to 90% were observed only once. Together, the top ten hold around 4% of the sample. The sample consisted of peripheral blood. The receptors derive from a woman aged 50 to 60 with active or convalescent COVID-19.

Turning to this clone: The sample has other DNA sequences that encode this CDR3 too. In DNA, the CDR3 is TGTGCCAGCAGCTTAGCGGGGGGCTCTGGAAACACCATATATTTT. Amino acids: CASSLAGGSGNTIYF. The J gene is TRBJ1-3, the V gene TRBV7-2; tentatively, D is TRBD1 (5 bases). CDR1 and CDR2 from the germline V gene are SGHTA and FQGNSA. Deletions cut 0 bases from V and 0 bases from J, with 6 bases between. The CDR3 loop spans 15 amino acids.

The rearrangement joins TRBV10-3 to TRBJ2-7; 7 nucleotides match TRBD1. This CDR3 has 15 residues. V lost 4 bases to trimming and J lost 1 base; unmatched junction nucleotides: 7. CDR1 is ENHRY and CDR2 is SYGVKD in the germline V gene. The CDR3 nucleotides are TGTGCCATCAGTGTCTCCGGGACAGAGTCCTACGAGCAGTACTTC. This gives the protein CAISVSGTESYEQYF.

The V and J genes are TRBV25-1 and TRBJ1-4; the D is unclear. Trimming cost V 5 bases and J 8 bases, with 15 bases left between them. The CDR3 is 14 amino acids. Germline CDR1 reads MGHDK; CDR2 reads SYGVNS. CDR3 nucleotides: TGTGCCAGCAGTCGCGCGGGCGAAGGGGAAAAACTGTTTTTT. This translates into CASSRAGEGEKLFF.

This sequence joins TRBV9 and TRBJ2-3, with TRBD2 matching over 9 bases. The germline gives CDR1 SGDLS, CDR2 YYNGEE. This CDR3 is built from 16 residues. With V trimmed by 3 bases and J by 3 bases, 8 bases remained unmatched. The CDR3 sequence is CASSDPVAGVTDTQYF. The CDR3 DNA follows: TGTGCCAGCAGCGACCCCGTAGCGGGGGTAACAGATACGCAGTATTTT. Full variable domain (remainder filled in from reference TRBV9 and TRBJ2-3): DSGVTQTPKHLITATGQRVTLRCSPRSGDLSVYWYQQSLDQGLQFLIQYYNGEERAKGNILERFSAQQFPDLHSELNLSSLELGDSALYFCASSDPVAGVTDTQYFGPGTRLTVL.

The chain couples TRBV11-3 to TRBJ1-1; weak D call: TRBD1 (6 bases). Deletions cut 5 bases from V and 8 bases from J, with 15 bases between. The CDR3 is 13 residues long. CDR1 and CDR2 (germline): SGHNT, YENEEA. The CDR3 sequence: CASSRTGSPEAFF. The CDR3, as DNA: TGTGCCAGCAGCCGCACAGGGTCCCCGGAAGCTTTCTTT.

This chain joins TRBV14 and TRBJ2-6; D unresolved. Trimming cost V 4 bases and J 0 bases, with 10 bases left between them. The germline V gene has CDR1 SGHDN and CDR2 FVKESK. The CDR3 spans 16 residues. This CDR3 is CASSRSLVSGANVLTF. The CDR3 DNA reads TGTGCCAGCAGCCGAAGCCTCGTCTCTGGGGCCAACGTCCTGACTTTC.

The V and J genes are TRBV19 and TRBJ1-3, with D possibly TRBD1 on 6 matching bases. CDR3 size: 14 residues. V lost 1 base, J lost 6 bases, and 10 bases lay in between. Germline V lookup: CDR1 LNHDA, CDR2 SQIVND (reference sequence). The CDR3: CASSIVNRENTIYF. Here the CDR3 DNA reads TGTGCCAGTAGTATAGTGAACAGGGAAAACACCATATATTTT.

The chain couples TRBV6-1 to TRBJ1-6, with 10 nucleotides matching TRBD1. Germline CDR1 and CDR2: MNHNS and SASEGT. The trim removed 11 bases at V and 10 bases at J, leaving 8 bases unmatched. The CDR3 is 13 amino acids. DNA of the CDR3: TGTGCCGGAGGAAAGGGACAGGGGTCACCCCTCCACTTT. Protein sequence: CAGGKGQGSPLHF.

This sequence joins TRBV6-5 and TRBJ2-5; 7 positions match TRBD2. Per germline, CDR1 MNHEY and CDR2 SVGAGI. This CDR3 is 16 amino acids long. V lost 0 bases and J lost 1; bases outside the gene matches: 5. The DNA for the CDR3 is TGTGCCAGCAGTTACTCGACGACGGGGGGCCAAGAGACCCAGTACTTC. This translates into CASSYSTTGGQETQYF.

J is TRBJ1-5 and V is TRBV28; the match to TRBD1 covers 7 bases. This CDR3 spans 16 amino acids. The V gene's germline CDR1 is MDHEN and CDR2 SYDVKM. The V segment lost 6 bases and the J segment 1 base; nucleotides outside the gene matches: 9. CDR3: CASRIIQGYSNQPQHF. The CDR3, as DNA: TGTGCCAGCAGGATCATACAGGGGTACAGCAATCAGCCCCAGCATTTT.

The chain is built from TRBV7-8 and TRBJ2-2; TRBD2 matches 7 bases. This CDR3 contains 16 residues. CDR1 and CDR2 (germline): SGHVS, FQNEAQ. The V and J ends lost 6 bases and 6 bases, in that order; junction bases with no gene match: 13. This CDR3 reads CASRKVAGDGAGELFF. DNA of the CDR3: TGTGCCAGCAGAAAGGTGGCGGGAGATGGTGCCGGGGAGCTGTTTTTT.

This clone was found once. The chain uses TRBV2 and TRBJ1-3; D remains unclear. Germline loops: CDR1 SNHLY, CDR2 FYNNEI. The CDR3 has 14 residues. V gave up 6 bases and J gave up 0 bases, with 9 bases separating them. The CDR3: CASRGGNSGNTIYF. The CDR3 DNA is TGTGCCAGCAGAGGCGGTAACTCTGGAAACACCATATATTTT.

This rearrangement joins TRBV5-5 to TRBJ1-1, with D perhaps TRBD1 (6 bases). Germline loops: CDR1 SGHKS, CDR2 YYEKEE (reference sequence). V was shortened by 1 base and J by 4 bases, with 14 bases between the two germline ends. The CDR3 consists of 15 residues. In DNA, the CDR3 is TGTGCCAGCAGCTTGCAGGGGACACCGGGCACTGAAGCTTTCTTT. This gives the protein CASSLQGTPGTEAFF.

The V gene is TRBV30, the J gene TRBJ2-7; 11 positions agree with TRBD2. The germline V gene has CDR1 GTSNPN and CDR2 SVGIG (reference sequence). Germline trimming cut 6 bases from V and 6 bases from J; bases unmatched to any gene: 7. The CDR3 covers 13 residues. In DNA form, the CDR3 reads TGTGCCTGTCATAGCGGGGGGGCATCCGAGCAGTACTTC. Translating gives CACHSGGASEQYF.

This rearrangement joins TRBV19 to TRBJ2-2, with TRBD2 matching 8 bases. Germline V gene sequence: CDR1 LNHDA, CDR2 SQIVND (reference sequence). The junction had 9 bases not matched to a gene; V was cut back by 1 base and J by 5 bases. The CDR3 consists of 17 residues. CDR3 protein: CASSIGTGGPKTGELFF. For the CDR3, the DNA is TGTGCCAGTAGTATAGGAACGGGAGGGCCAAAGACCGGGGAGCTGTTTTTT.

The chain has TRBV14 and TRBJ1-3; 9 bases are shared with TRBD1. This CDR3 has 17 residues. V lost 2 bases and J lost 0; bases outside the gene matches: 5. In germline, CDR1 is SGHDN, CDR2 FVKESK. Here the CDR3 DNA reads TGTGCCAGCAGCCAATGGACAGGGGCCCTCTCTGGAAACACCATATATTTT. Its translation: CASSQWTGALSGNTIYF.

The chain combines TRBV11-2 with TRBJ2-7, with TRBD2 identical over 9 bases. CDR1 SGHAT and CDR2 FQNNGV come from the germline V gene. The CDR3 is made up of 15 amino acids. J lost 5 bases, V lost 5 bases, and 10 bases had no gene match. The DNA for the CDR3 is TGTGCCAGCAGCATTAGCGGGAGATCTCCGGACGAGCAGTACTTC. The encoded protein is CASSISGRSPDEQYF.

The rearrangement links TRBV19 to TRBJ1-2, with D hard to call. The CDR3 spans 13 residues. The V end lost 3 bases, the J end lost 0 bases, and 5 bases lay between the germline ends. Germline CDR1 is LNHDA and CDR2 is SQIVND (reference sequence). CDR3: CASSIGTNYGYTF. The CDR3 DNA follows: TGTGCCAGTAGTATCGGGACTAACTATGGCTACACCTTC.

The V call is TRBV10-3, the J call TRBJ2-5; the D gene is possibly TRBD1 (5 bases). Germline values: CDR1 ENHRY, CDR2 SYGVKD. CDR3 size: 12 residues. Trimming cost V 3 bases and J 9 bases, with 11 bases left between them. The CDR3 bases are TGTGCCATCAGTGAAAGGGGTGGGGCCCAGTACTTC. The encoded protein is CAISERGGAQYF.

DNA of the CDR3: TGCGCCAGCAGCTTAGGGACTAGCGGGAGTAAGGATACGCAGTATTTT. Encoded protein: CASSLGTSGSKDTQYF. The chain carries TRBV4-1 and TRBJ2-3; 14 nucleotides match TRBD2. Trimming took 5 bases from V and 6 from J; bases not matched to a gene: 7. The CDR3 covers 16 residues. Germline V lookup: CDR1 MGHRA, CDR2 YSYEKL.

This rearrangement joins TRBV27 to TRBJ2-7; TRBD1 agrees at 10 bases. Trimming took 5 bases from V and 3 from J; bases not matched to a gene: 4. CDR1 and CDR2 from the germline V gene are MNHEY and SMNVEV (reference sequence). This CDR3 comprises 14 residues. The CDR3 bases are TGTGCCAGCAGTCGGACAGGGGGAATCTACGAGCAGTACTTC. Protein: CASSRTGGIYEQYF.

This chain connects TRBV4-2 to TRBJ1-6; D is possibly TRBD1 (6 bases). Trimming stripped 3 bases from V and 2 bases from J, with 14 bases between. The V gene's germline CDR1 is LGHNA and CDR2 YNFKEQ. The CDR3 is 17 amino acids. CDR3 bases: TGTGCCAGCAGCCAGGGGCCACAGGGAGCCTATAATTCACCCCTCCACTTT. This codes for CASSQGPQGAYNSPLHF.

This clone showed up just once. The CDR3 DNA reads as TGTGCCAGCAGTCGGGCTGGAGGGACCCACGAGCAGTACTTC. Amino acid sequence: CASSRAGGTHEQYF. The chain combines TRBV28 with TRBJ2-7, with D tentatively TRBD2 (6 bases). The CDR3 sequence is 14 residues long. The germline V gene encodes CDR1 MDHEN and CDR2 SYDVKM. V was clipped by 5 bases and J by 5 bases, with 16 bases between them. Full variable domain (missing parts from reference TRBV28 and TRBJ2-7): DVKVTQSSRYLVKRTGEKVFLECVQDMDHENMFWYRQDPGLGLRLIYFSYDVKMKEKGDIPEGYSVSREKKERFSLILESASTNQTSMYLCASSRAGGTHEQYFGPGTRLTVT.

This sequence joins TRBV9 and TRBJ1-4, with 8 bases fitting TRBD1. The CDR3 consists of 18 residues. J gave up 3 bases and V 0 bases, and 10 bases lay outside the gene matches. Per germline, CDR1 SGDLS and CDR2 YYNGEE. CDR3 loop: CASSVVGGQAGPNEKLFF. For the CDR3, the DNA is TGTGCCAGCAGCGTAGTAGGGGGACAGGCCGGACCTAATGAAAAACTGTTTTTT. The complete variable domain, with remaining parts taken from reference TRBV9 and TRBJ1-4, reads DSGVTQTPKHLITATGQRVTLRCSPRSGDLSVYWYQQSLDQGLQFLIQYYNGEERAKGNILERFSAQQFPDLHSELNLSSLELGDSALYFCASSVVGGQAGPNEKLFFGSGTQLSVL.

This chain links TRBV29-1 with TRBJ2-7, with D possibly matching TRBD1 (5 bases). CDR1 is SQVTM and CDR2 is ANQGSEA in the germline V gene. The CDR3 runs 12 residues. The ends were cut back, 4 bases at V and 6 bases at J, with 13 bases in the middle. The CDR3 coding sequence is TGCAGCGTTGGGCCAGGGATAGGCGAGCAGTACTTC. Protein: CSVGPGIGEQYF.

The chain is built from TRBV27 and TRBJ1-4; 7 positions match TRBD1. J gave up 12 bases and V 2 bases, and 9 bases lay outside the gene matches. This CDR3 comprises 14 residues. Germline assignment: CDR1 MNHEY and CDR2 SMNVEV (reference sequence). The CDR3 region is CASSLGYRGGELFF. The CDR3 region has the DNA TGTGCCAGCAGTTTAGGATACAGGGGCGGGGAACTGTTTTTT.